This T cell receptor beta chain was recovered during a study of T cells in Graves' hyperthyroidism and ophthalmopathy. Study outcomes and limitations: By a 13 V-J model, ophthalmopathy was set apart from stable hyperthyroidism.

Clinical Activity Scores of at least 3, NOSPECS grades of at least 4 and durations under 3 months characterized ophthalmopathy patients. Any patient presenting with uncontrolled infection, other autoimmune disease, pregnancy or lactation was left out. Trimming took off 5 bases at V and 4 bases at J, with 14 bases between the two ends. CDR1 and CDR2 (germline): LNHNV, YYDKDF (reference sequence). The CDR3 is made up of 14 amino acids. It was RNA transcripts that yielded the amplified TCR beta CDR3 regions. The HTBI primer set drove a first-round RT-PCR of the TCR CDR3. TCRdb re-called the multiplex PCR reads through MiXCR, storing one row per CDR3 protein. The sample shows hundreds of thousands of distinct CDR3 sequences, about a sixth of them seen only once. The sample holds many counts of this clonotype. The target antigen is unknown.

The receptor was derived from a woman aged 18-29 years with Graves' ophthalmopathy. Sequenced input: blood. The rearrangement uses TRBV15 and TRBJ1-1, with D perhaps matching TRBD1 (5 bases). The CDR3 spells CATSSGPGATEAFF. The DNA of the CDR3 is TGTGCCACCAGCTCCGGGCCCGGGGCCACTGAAGCTTTCTTT.